This entry describes one TCR beta chain. The target antigen is unknown. The sample is drawn from a study of cytomegalovirus exposure and HLA in healthy donors. Study overall: Among approximately 390 genotyped donors, approximately 80% fell in the Caucasian-associated ancestry cluster.

Researchers ran the PCR with 60 Vbeta and 13 Jbeta primers. The protocol was immunoSEQ multiplex PCR, while the TCRdb copy is restricted to in-frame clones and leaves out a portion. There are about 140,000 clones in the sample; roughly 73% occur only once, and over 3% lies in the top ten. Germline CDR1 SGHRS, CDR2 YFSETQ. This CDR3 is built from 19 residues. Unmatched junction bases numbered 17, after V lost 5 bases and J lost 4 bases. Study results and caveats: In a later analysis, donors in an Asian-associated ancestry cluster reportedly had fewer N-insertions in productive TCRs than the cohort mean. A later analysis found common viral pathogens apparently linked to several of the most significant clusters.

Sample: PBMCs. The source of this sequence is a man aged 35 to 55 in good health and CMV-seronegative. The chain has TRBV5-1 and TRBJ2-5, with TRBD2 matching 13 bases. The CDR3 region is CASRLAHFGLAGVGETQYF. CDR3 DNA sequence: TGCGCCAGCAGGCTGGCCCATTTCGGACTAGCGGGGGTGGGAGAGACCCAGTACTTC.